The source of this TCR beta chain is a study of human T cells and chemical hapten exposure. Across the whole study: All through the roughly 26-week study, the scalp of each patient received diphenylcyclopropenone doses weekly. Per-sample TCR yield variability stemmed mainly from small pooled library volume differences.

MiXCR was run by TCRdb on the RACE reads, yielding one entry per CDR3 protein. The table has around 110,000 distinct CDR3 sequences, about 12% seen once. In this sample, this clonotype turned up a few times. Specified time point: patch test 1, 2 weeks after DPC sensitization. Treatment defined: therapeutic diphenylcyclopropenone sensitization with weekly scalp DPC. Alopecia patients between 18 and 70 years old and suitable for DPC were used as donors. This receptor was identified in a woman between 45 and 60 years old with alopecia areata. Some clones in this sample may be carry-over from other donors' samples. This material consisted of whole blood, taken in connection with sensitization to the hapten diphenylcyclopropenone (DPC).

CDR3 in DNA: TGTGCCAGCAGTTTAGCGCTAAGACCCACCCATGAGCAGTTCTTC. Its protein product is CASSLALRPTHEQFF. J is TRBJ2-1 and V is TRBV12-3 or TRBV12-4; unclear D gene. CDR3 length equals 15 residues. V was cut by 0 bases and J by 8 bases, with 14 bases left in between.